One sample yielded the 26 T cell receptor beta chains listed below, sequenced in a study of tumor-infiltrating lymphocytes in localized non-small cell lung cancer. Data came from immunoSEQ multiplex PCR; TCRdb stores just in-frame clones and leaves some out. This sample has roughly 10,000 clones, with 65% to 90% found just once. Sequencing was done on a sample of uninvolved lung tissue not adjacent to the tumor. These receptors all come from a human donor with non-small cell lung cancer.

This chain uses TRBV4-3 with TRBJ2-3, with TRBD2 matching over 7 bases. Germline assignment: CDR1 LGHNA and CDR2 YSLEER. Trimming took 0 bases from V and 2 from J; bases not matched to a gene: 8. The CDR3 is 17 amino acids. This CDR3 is CASSQDQAGLITDTQYF. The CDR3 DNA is TGCGCCAGCAGCCAAGATCAAGCGGGACTGATCACAGATACGCAGTATTTT.

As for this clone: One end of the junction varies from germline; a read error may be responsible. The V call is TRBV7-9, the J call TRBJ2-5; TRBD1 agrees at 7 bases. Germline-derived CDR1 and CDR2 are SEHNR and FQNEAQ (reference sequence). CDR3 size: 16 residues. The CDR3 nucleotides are TGTGCCAGCAGGTACAGTCCCGGGACAGAGCAAGGGACCCAGTACTTC. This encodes CASRYSPGTEQGTQYF.

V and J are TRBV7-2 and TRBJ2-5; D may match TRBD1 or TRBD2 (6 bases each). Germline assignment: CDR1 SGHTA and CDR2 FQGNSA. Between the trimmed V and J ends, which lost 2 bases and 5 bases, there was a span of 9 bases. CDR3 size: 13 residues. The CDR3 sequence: CASSLWGAETQYF. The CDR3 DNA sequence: TGTGCCAGCAGCTTATGGGGGGCGGAGACCCAGTACTTC.

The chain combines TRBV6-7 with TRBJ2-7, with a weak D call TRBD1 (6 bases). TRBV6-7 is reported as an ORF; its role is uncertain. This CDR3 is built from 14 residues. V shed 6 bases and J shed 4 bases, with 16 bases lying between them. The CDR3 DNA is TGTGCCAGCAGCGTACAGGGATCTCCTTACGAGCAGTACTTC. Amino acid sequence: CASSVQGSPYEQYF.

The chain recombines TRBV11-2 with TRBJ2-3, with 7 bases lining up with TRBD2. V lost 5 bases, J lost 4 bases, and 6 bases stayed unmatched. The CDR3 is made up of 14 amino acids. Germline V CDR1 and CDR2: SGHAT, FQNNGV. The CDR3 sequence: CASSPGLRPDTQYF. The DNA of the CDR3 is TGTGCCAGCAGCCCGGGACTACGCCCAGATACGCAGTATTTT.

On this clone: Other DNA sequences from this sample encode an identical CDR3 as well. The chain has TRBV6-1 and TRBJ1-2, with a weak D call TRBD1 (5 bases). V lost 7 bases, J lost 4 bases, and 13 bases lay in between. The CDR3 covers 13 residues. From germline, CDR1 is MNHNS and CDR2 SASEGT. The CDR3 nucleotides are TGTGCCAGCACCCCGGGACGGGCCTATGGCTACACCTTC. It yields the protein CASTPGRAYGYTF.

Here the CDR3 DNA reads TGTGCCAGCACCGTTGGGGGCACAGATACGCAGTATTTT. It codes for CASTVGGTDTQYF. The chain is built from TRBV6-1 and TRBJ2-3, with unresolved D. Deletions cut 7 bases from V and 1 base from J, with 9 bases between. CDR1 MNHNS and CDR2 SASEGT come from the germline V gene. The CDR3 has 13 amino acids.

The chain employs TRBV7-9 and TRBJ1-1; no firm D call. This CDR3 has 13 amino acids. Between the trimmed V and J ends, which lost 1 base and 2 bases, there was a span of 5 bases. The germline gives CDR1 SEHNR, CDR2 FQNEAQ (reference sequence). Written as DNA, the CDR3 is TGTGCCAGCAGCTTAGAGGCTAACACTGAAGCTTTCTTT. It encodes CASSLEANTEAFF.

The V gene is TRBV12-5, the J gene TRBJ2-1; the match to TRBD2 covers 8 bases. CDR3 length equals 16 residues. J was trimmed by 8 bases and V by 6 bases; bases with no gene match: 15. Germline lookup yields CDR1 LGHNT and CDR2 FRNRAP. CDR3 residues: CASGQGHGGARYEQFF. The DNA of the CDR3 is TGTGCTAGTGGCCAAGGGCACGGGGGGGCTAGGTATGAGCAGTTCTTC.

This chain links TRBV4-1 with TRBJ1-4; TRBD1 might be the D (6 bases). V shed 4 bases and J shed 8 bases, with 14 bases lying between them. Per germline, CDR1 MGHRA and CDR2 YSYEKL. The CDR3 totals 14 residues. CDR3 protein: CASSPGQGKEKLFF. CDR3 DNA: TGCGCCAGCAGCCCCGGGCAGGGGAAGGAAAAACTGTTTTTT.

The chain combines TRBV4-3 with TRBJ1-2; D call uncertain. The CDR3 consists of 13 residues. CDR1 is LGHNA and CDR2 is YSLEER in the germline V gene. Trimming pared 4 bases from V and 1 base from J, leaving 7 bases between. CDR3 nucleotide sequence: TGCGCCAGCAGCCCTATCGGTAACTATGGCTACACCTTC. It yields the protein CASSPIGNYGYTF.

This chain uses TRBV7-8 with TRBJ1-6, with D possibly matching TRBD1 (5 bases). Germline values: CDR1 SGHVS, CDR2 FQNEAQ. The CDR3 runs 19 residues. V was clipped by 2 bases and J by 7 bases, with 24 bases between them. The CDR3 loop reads CASSLRLGWGREANSPLHF. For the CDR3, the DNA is TGTGCCAGCAGCTTAAGGCTTGGATGGGGCAGGGAGGCAAATTCACCCCTCCACTTT.

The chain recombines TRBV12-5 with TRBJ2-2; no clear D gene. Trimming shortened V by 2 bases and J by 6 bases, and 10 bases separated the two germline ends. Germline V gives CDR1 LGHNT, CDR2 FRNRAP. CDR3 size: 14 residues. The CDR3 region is CASGLISNAGELFF. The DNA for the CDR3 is TGTGCTAGTGGTTTGATAAGTAATGCCGGGGAGCTGTTTTTT.

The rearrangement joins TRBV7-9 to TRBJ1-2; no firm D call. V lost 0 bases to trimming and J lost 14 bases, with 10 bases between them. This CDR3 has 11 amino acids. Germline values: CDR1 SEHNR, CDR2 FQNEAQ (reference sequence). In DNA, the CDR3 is TGTGCCAGCAGCTTAGCAGGGAGTGTTACCTTC. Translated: CASSLAGSVTF.

The DNA of the CDR3 is TGCGCCAGCAGCCCGACCGGGACAGATGGCTACACCTTC. Its protein product is CASSPTGTDGYTF. This rearrangement joins TRBV5-1 to TRBJ1-2; 7 bases map to TRBD1. The CDR3 totals 13 residues. V trimming: 4 bases; J trimming: 6 bases; junction bases outside the gene matches: 6. Germline V gene lookup returns CDR1 SGHRS and CDR2 YFSETQ.

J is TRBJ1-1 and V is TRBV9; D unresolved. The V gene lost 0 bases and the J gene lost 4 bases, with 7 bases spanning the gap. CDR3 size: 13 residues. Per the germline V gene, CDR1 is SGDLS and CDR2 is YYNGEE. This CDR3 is CASSVGQTTEAFF. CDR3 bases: TGTGCCAGCAGCGTAGGCCAGACCACTGAAGCTTTCTTT.

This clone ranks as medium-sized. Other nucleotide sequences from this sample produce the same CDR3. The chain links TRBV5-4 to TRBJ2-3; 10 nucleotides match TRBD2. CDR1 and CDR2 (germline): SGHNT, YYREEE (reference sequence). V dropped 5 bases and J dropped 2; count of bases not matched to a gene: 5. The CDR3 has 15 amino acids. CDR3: CASSLGLAVTDTQYF. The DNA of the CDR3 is TGTGCCAGCAGTCTCGGACTAGCGGTCACAGATACGCAGTATTTT. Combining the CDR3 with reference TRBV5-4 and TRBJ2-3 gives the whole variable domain ETGVTQSPTHLIKTRGQQVTLRCSSQSGHNTVSWYQQALGQGPQFIFQYYREEENGRGNFPPRFSGLQFPNYSSELNVNALELDDSALYLCASSLGLAVTDTQYFGPGTRLTVL.

The CDR3 protein is CSVALQGKNLNEQFF. In DNA, the CDR3 is TGCAGCGTTGCCCTACAAGGGAAGAATCTTAATGAGCAGTTCTTC. The genes are TRBV29-1 and TRBJ2-1; D is unresolved. V lost 4 bases, J lost 7 bases, and 20 bases lay in between. This CDR3 comprises 15 residues. Germline CDR1 and CDR2: SQVTM and ANQGSEA.

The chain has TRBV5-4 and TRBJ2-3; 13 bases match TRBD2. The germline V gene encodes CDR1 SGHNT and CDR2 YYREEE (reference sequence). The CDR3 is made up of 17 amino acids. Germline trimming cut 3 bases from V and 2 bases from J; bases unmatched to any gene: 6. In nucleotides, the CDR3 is TGTGCCAGCAGCTCGGGACTAGCGGGGAGGTCCACAGATACGCAGTATTTT. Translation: CASSSGLAGRSTDTQYF.

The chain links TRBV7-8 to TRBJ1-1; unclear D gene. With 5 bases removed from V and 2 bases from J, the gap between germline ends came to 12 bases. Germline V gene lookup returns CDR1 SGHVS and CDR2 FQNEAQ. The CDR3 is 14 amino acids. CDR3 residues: CASSQRLGNTEAFF. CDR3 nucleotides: TGTGCCAGCAGCCAAAGGCTTGGAAACACTGAAGCTTTCTTT.

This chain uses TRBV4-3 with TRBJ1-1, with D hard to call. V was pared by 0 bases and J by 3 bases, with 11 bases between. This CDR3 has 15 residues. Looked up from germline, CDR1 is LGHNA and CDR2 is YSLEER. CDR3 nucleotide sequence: TGCGCCAGCAGCCAAGATCGGGGATTTTACACTGAAGCTTTCTTT. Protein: CASSQDRGFYTEAFF.

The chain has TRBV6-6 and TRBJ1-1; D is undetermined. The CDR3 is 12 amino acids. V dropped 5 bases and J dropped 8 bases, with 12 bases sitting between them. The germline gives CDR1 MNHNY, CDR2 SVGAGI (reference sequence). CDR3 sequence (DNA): TGTGCCAGCAGTCCGCAAGTAAAGGAAGCTTTCTTT. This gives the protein CASSPQVKEAFF.

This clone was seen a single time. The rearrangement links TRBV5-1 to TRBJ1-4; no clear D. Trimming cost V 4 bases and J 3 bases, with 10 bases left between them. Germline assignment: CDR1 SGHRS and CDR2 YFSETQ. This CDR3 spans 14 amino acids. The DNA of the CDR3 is TGCGCCAGCAGCCCCCCCCAAGCTAATGAAAAACTGTTTTTT. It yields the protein CASSPPQANEKLFF.

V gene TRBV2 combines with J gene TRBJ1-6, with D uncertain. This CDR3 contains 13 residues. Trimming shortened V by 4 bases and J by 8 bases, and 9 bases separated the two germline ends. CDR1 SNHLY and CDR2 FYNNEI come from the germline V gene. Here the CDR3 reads CASSVRGDSPLHF. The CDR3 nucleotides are TGTGCCAGCAGTGTCCGGGGTGATTCACCCCTCCACTTT.

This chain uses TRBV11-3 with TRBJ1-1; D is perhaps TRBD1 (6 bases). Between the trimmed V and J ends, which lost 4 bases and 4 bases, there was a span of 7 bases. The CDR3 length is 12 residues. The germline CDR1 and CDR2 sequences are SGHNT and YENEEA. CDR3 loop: CASSSDSTEAFF. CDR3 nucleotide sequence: TGTGCCAGCAGCTCGGACAGCACTGAAGCTTTCTTT.

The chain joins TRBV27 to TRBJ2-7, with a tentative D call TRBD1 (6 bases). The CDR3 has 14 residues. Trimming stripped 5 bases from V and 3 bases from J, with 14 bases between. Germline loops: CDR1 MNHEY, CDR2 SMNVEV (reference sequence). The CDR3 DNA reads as TGTGCCAGCAGTCCCAGGACAGTTAGCTACGAGCAGTACTTC. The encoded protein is CASSPRTVSYEQYF.